A selection of T cell receptor beta chains follows, all from one sample in a study of EBV T-cell therapy then PD-1 blockade in nasopharyngeal carcinoma. Which antigens these TCRs recognize remains unknown. TCRdb's table, derived via immunoSEQ multiplex PCR, lists solely in-frame clones and lacks some. The sample has tens of thousands of clones; 65% to 85% are singletons. The sample consisted of CD8+ T cells from blood, taken at day -245 from a patient whose treatment included autologous EBV-specific T cells and nivolumab. Receptors originate from a man aged 35-49 years with nasopharyngeal carcinoma. Both conserved end residues are part of each CDR3. Each record gives: clone size, J gene, V gene, D gene, CDR3 DNA, CDR3 protein. The D gene is left open where the match is weak. Only part of the rows carry a size: once, few, many, or a class if the clone is expanded.

clone_size: .; j_call: TRBJ2-5; v_call: TRBV5-1; d_call: .; cdr3_nt: TGCGCCAGCAGCTTGGAAACAGGCGGGAAGGAGACCCAGTACTTC; cdr3_aa: CASSLETGGKETQYF
clone_size: .; j_call: TRBJ2-2; v_call: TRBV7-8; d_call: .; cdr3_nt: TGTGCCAGCAGGCCCCCGGGAGCACCGAGCACCGGGGAGCTGTTTTTT; cdr3_aa: CASRPPGAPSTGELFF
clone_size: .; j_call: TRBJ2-5; v_call: TRBV7-9; d_call: TRBD2; cdr3_nt: TGTGCCAGCAGCTTAGGGACTAGCGGGGTTCTTAAAGAGACCCAGTACTTC; cdr3_aa: CASSLGTSGVLKETQYF
clone_size: .; j_call: TRBJ1-4; v_call: TRBV4-1; d_call: .; cdr3_nt: TGCGCCAGCAGCCAAGACGGAGGGAAGGAGGGAAAACTGTTTTTT; cdr3_aa: CASSQDGGKEGKLFF
clone_size: .; j_call: TRBJ2-2; v_call: TRBV6-4; d_call: .; cdr3_nt: TGTGCCAGCAGTGACAGGGGATCGACCGGGGAGCTGTTTTTT; cdr3_aa: CASSDRGSTGELFF
clone_size: .; j_call: TRBJ2-2; v_call: TRBV27; d_call: .; cdr3_nt: TGTGCCAGCAGCCGTATATTCCCATCTCCAGACACCGGGGAGCTGTTTTTT; cdr3_aa: CASSRIFPSPDTGELFF
clone_size: .; j_call: TRBJ2-7; v_call: TRBV9; d_call: .; cdr3_nt: TGTGCCAGCAGCGTAGGGGGAGGCTCGGGCGGCGAGCAGTACTTC; cdr3_aa: CASSVGGGSGGEQYF
clone_size: .; j_call: TRBJ2-2; v_call: TRBV6-2/TRBV6-3; d_call: TRBD1; cdr3_nt: TGTGCCAGCAGCTCGGGACAGGGTGACACCGGGGAGCTGTTTTTT; cdr3_aa: CASSSGQGDTGELFF
clone_size: .; j_call: TRBJ1-1; v_call: TRBV6-6; d_call: .; cdr3_nt: TGTGCCAGCAGTTCCCCATGGGAAGGGGTGGAGACTGAAGCTTTCTTT; cdr3_aa: CASSSPWEGVETEAFF
clone_size: .; j_call: TRBJ1-1; v_call: TRBV9; d_call: .; cdr3_nt: TGTGCCAGCAGCGTAAACACTGAAGCTTTCTTT; cdr3_aa: CASSVNTEAFF
clone_size: .; j_call: TRBJ1-2; v_call: TRBV4-3; d_call: .; cdr3_nt: TGCGCCAGCAGCCCCGCGAGGGGCAACTATGGCTACACCTTC; cdr3_aa: CASSPARGNYGYTF
clone_size: .; j_call: TRBJ2-3; v_call: TRBV3-1/TRBV3-2; d_call: .; cdr3_nt: TGTGCCAGCAGCCAAGCCAAACGGGGGCTCACAGATACGCAGTATTTT; cdr3_aa: CASSQAKRGLTDTQYF
clone_size: .; j_call: TRBJ2-7; v_call: TRBV24-1; d_call: .; cdr3_nt: TGTGCCACCAGTGATTTGTACGGGGGCAAAGGCGAGCAGTACTTC; cdr3_aa: CATSDLYGGKGEQYF
clone_size: few; j_call: TRBJ2-1; v_call: TRBV27; d_call: .; cdr3_nt: TGTGCCAGCAGGATAGGATACCCAGGGAATGAGCAGTTCTTC; cdr3_aa: CASRIGYPGNEQFF
clone_size: .; j_call: TRBJ1-6; v_call: TRBV7-6; d_call: TRBD1; cdr3_nt: TGTGCCAGCAGCTTAGGACAGGGGCCCGTGCCCCTCCACTTT; cdr3_aa: CASSLGQGPVPLHF
clone_size: .; j_call: TRBJ1-5; v_call: TRBV6-2/TRBV6-3; d_call: .; cdr3_nt: TGTGCCAGCAGTCGGCCCGTTTATAGCAATCAGCCCCAGCATTTT; cdr3_aa: CASSRPVYSNQPQHF
clone_size: once; j_call: TRBJ2-7; v_call: TRBV5-4; d_call: .; cdr3_nt: TGTGCCAGCAGTGTGAATTTAGGCCGACATCTCTCCTACGAGCAGTACTTC; cdr3_aa: CASSVNLGRHLSYEQYF
clone_size: .; j_call: TRBJ1-1; v_call: TRBV9; d_call: TRBD1; cdr3_nt: TGTGCCAGCAGTGTAACAGGGGGGATGGCTGAAGCTTTCTTT; cdr3_aa: CASSVTGGMAEAFF
clone_size: .; j_call: TRBJ2-5; v_call: TRBV5-4; d_call: .; cdr3_nt: TGTGCCAGCATCCTCGGAGGGAGCCCCCAAGAGACCCAGTACTTC; cdr3_aa: CASILGGSPQETQYF
clone_size: .; j_call: TRBJ1-3; v_call: TRBV9; d_call: .; cdr3_nt: TGTGCCAGCAGCGGCTTCGGGGACACCATATATTTT; cdr3_aa: CASSGFGDTIYF
clone_size: .; j_call: TRBJ1-2; v_call: TRBV7-9; d_call: .; cdr3_nt: TGTGCCAGCAGCTTACAGGGGAGAGGGGATGGCTACACCTTC; cdr3_aa: CASSLQGRGDGYTF
clone_size: .; j_call: TRBJ2-5; v_call: TRBV5-1; d_call: .; cdr3_nt: TGCGCCAGCAGCTTCGGTCTGGGGACGGAGACCCAGTACTTC; cdr3_aa: CASSFGLGTETQYF
clone_size: .; j_call: TRBJ1-1; v_call: TRBV7-9; d_call: .; cdr3_nt: TGTGCCAGCAGCCCCGGGGGCCTGAACACTGAAGCTTTCTTT; cdr3_aa: CASSPGGLNTEAFF
clone_size: .; j_call: TRBJ2-3; v_call: TRBV7-2; d_call: .; cdr3_nt: TGTGCCAGCAGCTTACAAGGGACTCTAGCAGATACGCAGTATTTT; cdr3_aa: CASSLQGTLADTQYF
clone_size: once; j_call: TRBJ2-3; v_call: TRBV7-6; d_call: .; cdr3_nt: TGTGCCAGCAACCCTGGCGGGTACAACACAGATACGCAGTATTTT; cdr3_aa: CASNPGGYNTDTQYF
clone_size: .; j_call: TRBJ2-2; v_call: TRBV7-6; d_call: TRBD1; cdr3_nt: TGTGCCAGCAGCTTAGGTCTCCGGGACAGGGGTAGGACCGGGGAGCTGTTTTTT; cdr3_aa: CASSLGLRDRGRTGELFF
clone_size: once; j_call: TRBJ2-3; v_call: TRBV6-4; d_call: TRBD2; cdr3_nt: TGTGCCAGCAGTCGGACTAGCGGGGGAACAGATACGCAGTATTTT; cdr3_aa: CASSRTSGGTDTQYF
clone_size: .; j_call: TRBJ2-7; v_call: TRBV7-6; d_call: .; cdr3_nt: TGTGCCAGCAGCTCCCATGGGGAAAGGTCCTACGAGCAGTACTTC; cdr3_aa: CASSSHGERSYEQYF
clone_size: .; j_call: TRBJ1-1; v_call: TRBV28; d_call: TRBD1; cdr3_nt: TGTGCCAGCAGTTCACACCTTCAGGGGGCGGTGAACACTGAAGCTTTCTTT; cdr3_aa: CASSSHLQGAVNTEAFF
clone_size: medium-sized; j_call: TRBJ2-1; v_call: TRBV4-2; d_call: TRBD2; cdr3_nt: TGTGCCAGCAGCCAAGGGACTAGCGGGGAGAGCTCCTACAATGAGCAGTTCTTC; cdr3_aa: CASSQGTSGESSYNEQFF